Presented here are 27 T cell receptor beta chains from one specimen sequenced in a study of blood T cells in healthy people across ages. A sample-barcoded 5' primer and a J-beta primer mix were used in a second PCR of roughly 7 to 11 cycles. TCRdb reanalysed the 5' RACE reads using MiXCR and keeps one entry per CDR3 protein. This table holds approximately 820,000 distinct CDR3 sequences, roughly 44% found once. Sequenced material: blood. These receptor sequences come from a man between 60 and 70 years old in good health.

The CDR3 DNA reads TGCAGTGCTAGAGGGATCGAGACTAGCGGGGGGGGAAGCTCCTACAATGAGCAGTTCTTC. Translation gives CSARGIETSGGGSSYNEQFF. V is TRBV20-1 and J is TRBJ2-1; 14 bases are a match to TRBD2. The CDR3 length is 20 residues. Germline V lookup: CDR1 DFQATT, CDR2 SNEGSKA (reference sequence). V trimming: 1 base; J trimming: 0 bases; junction bases outside the gene matches: 11.

There are a few counts of this clonotype. The rearrangement links TRBV7-2 to TRBJ2-7; D might be TRBD2 (6 bases). The V gene lost 5 bases and the J gene lost 5 bases, with 16 bases spanning the gap. This CDR3 is 14 amino acids long. CDR1 is SGHTA and CDR2 is FQGNSA in the germline V gene. CDR3 amino acids: CASSPWGVVHEQYF. The CDR3 DNA sequence: TGTGCCAGCAGCCCTTGGGGGGTCGTACACGAGCAGTACTTC.

This clonotype was counted between two and nine times. CDR3 nucleotide sequence: TGTGCCAGCAGCTTAAATGCGGGCAAGGGCTCCTACAATGAGCAGTACTTC. Translating gives CASSLNAGKGSYNEQYF. J is TRBJ2-1 and V is TRBV7-3; D may be TRBD2 (5 bases). The end of the DNA is better explained by TRBJ2-7, so the J call may be wrong. The germline CDR1 and CDR2 sequences are SGHTA and FQGTGA. The CDR3 spans 17 residues.

This clonotype was counted between two and nine times. The chain couples TRBV20-1 to TRBJ2-1; 9 nucleotides agree with TRBD2. Germline CDR1 is DFQATT and CDR2 is SNEGSKA (reference sequence). The CDR3 totals 19 residues. V dropped 2 bases and J dropped 0; count of bases not matched to a gene: 14. This CDR3 is CSARSRSGGLRSSYNEQFF. CDR3 DNA: TGCAGTGCTAGATCGCGAAGCGGGGGGCTTAGAAGCTCCTACAATGAGCAGTTCTTC.

This clonotype was detected only a few times. V and J are TRBV12-3 or TRBV12-4 and TRBJ2-1; 10 bases match TRBD2. CDR3 length equals 17 residues. Trimming took 4 bases from V and 3 from J; bases not matched to a gene: 9. DNA for the CDR3: TGTGCCAGCAGTTCGACTTCTAGCGGGGGCAACTACAATGAGCAGTTCTTC. This sequence encodes CASSSTSSGGNYNEQFF.

The chain employs TRBV6-6 and TRBJ1-5; 9 nucleotides agree with TRBD1. The V segment lost 6 bases and the J segment 7 bases; nucleotides outside the gene matches: 10. Germline loops: CDR1 MNHNY, CDR2 SVGAGI (reference sequence). The CDR3 is 15 amino acids. The CDR3 here is CASRGDRQGDQPQHF. CDR3 coding DNA: TGTGCCAGCAGGGGAGATCGACAGGGGGACCAGCCCCAGCATTTT.

The chain links TRBV5-1 to TRBJ2-3, with D possibly matching TRBD1 (7 bases). Deletions cut 1 base from V and 5 bases from J, with 14 bases between. The germline CDR1 and CDR2 sequences are SGHRS and YFSETQ. CDR3 length: 15 residues. CDR3 sequence reads: CASSLMAGGRDTQYF. The CDR3 DNA is TGCGCCAGCAGCTTGATGGCAGGGGGGCGAGATACGCAGTATTTT. Combining the CDR3 with reference TRBV5-1 and TRBJ2-3 gives the whole variable domain KAGVTQTPRYLIKTRGQQVTLSCSPISGHRSVSWYQQTPGQGLQFLFEYFSETQRNKGNFPGRFSGRQFSNSRSEMNVSTLELGDSALYLCASSLMAGGRDTQYFGPGTRLTVL.

The chain combines TRBV7-6 with TRBJ2-1; D uncertain. Germline loops: CDR1 SGHVS, CDR2 FNYEAQ. Deletions cut 1 base from V and 7 bases from J, with 8 bases between. The CDR3 is 13 amino acids. CDR3 sequence (DNA): TGTGCCAGCAGCTTAGGGGCGCAGAATGAGCAGTTCTTC. Encoded protein: CASSLGAQNEQFF.

The chain joins TRBV2 to TRBJ2-3, with unresolved D. The CDR3 extends over 12 amino acids. Germline lookup yields CDR1 SNHLY and CDR2 FYNNEI. V lost 2 bases and J 5 bases, leaving 5 bases between the germline ends. The CDR3 DNA follows: TGTGCCAGCAGTGAACTAAGAGATACGCAGTATTTT. It yields the protein CASSELRDTQYF. Filled out from reference TRBV2 and TRBJ2-3, the complete variable domain reads EPEVTQTPSHQVTQMGQEVILRCVPISNHLYFYWYRQILGQKVEFLVSFYNNEISEKSEIFDDQFSVERPDGSNFTLKIRSTKLEDSAMYFCASSELRDTQYFGPGTRLTVL.

The chain has TRBV20-1 and TRBJ2-3; D gene uncertain. Germline V gene data show CDR1 as DFQATT and CDR2 as SNEGSKA (reference sequence). The CDR3 is 12 residues long. V was shortened by 1 base and J by 2 bases, with 4 bases between the two germline ends. The CDR3 DNA sequence: TGCAGTGCTAGAGTCCCCACAGATACGCAGTATTTT. Amino acid sequence: CSARVPTDTQYF.

This chain uses TRBV4-1 with TRBJ2-7; D gene unclear. CDR3 length: 15 residues. V was cut by 3 bases and J by 1 base, with 13 bases left in between. From germline, CDR1 is MGHRA and CDR2 YSYEKL. CDR3 DNA: TGCGCCAGCAGCCATGAATTATTGGGGTCCTACGAGCAGTACTTC. Protein product: CASSHELLGSYEQYF.

The chain joins TRBV4-3 to TRBJ2-1; possibly TRBD1 or TRBD2 for D (6 bases each). CDR1 and CDR2 (germline): LGHNA, YSLEER. This CDR3 is 19 amino acids long. V lost 0 bases to trimming and J lost 11 bases, with 29 bases between them. The CDR3 DNA sequence: TGCGCCAGCAGCCAAGACCGAACACAGGGTTGGGGGAGGAGGGGCCAGCAGTTCTTC. As protein: CASSQDRTQGWGRRGQQFF.

The rearrangement links TRBV7-6 to TRBJ1-4; TRBD1 might be the D (5 bases). CDR1 and CDR2 (germline): SGHVS, FNYEAQ. The CDR3 runs 15 residues. V was pared by 5 bases and J by 5 bases, with 15 bases between. CDR3 coding DNA: TGTGCCAGCAGCACCCGGGGCCCGCGGAATGAAAAACTGTTTTTT. Translated, it gives CASSTRGPRNEKLFF.

The rearrangement uses TRBV3-1 and TRBJ1-1; maybe TRBD1 (6 bases). There are 15 residues in the CDR3. Germline V gene sequence: CDR1 LGHDT, CDR2 YNNKEL (reference sequence). Trimming left V 1 base short and J 8 bases short, with 17 bases between. CDR3 nucleotide sequence: TGTGCCAGCAGCCAAGCGGGGGCCCGGGCAGGGGAAGCTTTCTTT. This gives the protein CASSQAGARAGEAFF. Combining the CDR3 with reference TRBV3-1 and TRBJ1-1 gives the whole variable domain DTAVSQTPKYLVTQMGNDKSIKCEQNLGHDTMYWYKQDSKKFLKIMFSYNNKELIINETVPNRFSPKSPDKAHLNLHINSLELGDSAVYFCASSQAGARAGEAFFGQGTRLTVV.

The chain carries TRBV20-1 and TRBJ2-3; D ambiguous. V lost 6 bases to trimming and J lost 2 bases, with 12 bases between them. From germline, CDR1 is DFQATT and CDR2 SNEGSKA (reference sequence). The CDR3 spans 13 residues. CDR3 in DNA: TGCAGTGCGTTATGGACCGTCACAGATACGCAGTATTTT. It yields the protein CSALWTVTDTQYF.

This clonotype was counted between two and nine times. The J gene is TRBJ2-7, the V gene TRBV12-3 or TRBV12-4; D might be TRBD2 (5 bases). The CDR3 spans 15 residues. V was pared by 6 bases and J by 1 base, with 16 bases between. DNA of the CDR3: TGTGCCAGCAGCGGAGGACTCGCAAAGTCCTACGAGCAGTACTTC. The encoded protein is CASSGGLAKSYEQYF.

The chain combines TRBV6-5 with TRBJ2-5; 11 bases map to TRBD2. The V and J ends lost 0 bases and 5 bases, in that order; junction bases with no gene match: 2. This CDR3 has 15 amino acids. In germline, CDR1 is MNHEY, CDR2 SVGAGI. CDR3 in amino acids: CASSYSTSGAETQYF. The DNA for the CDR3 is TGTGCCAGCAGTTACTCGACTAGCGGGGCGGAGACCCAGTACTTC.

The V call is TRBV10-3, the J call TRBJ1-2; 7 positions match TRBD1. The CDR3 runs to 14 residues. Germline CDR1 ENHRY, CDR2 SYGVKD. The trim removed 4 bases at V and 5 bases at J, leaving 7 bases unmatched. As DNA, the CDR3 is TGTGCCATCAGTGCCCTACAGGGGTCTTATGGCTACACCTTC. As protein: CAISALQGSYGYTF.

The V call is TRBV9, the J call TRBJ1-2; 9 bases match TRBD1. The CDR3 totals 15 residues. Germline loops: CDR1 SGDLS, CDR2 YYNGEE. The junction had 15 bases not matched to a gene; V was cut back by 6 bases and J by 9 bases. DNA of the CDR3: TGTGCCAGCACAAAGGATCCCGGACAGGGGATTAGCTACACCTTC. Translated: CASTKDPGQGISYTF.

This clonotype was found a few times. The chain carries TRBV7-2 and TRBJ2-5; TRBD2 matches at 11 bases. The CDR3 is 16 amino acids. The germline gives CDR1 SGHTA, CDR2 FQGNSA. The J segment lost 5 bases and the V segment lost 4 bases, leaving 9 bases of the junction unmatched. The CDR3 region is CASSSRGSGGVETQYF. In DNA form, the CDR3 reads TGTGCCAGCAGCTCCCGGGGTAGCGGGGGGGTGGAGACCCAGTACTTC.

CDR3 DNA: TGTGCCAGCAGCGCCGGGACAACGAACACTGAAGCTTTCTTT. Protein product: CASSAGTTNTEAFF. The chain uses TRBV9 and TRBJ1-1, with D possibly matching TRBD1 (6 bases). The V gene's germline CDR1 is SGDLS and CDR2 YYNGEE. CDR3 size: 14 residues. The V end lost 3 bases, the J end lost 1 base, and 10 bases lay between the germline ends.

On this clonotype: The germline gene is not matched at one end of the junction; a read error may be the cause. The chain employs TRBV5-1 and TRBJ1-6; D remains ambiguous. The germline V gene encodes CDR1 SGHRS and CDR2 YFSETQ. CDR3 length: 17 amino acids. CDR3 in DNA: TGCGCCAGCAGCTTGGAGGAGAGGAGCTCCTATAATTCACCTCTCCACTTT. Translation gives CASSLEERSSYNSPLHF. Filled out from reference TRBV5-1 and TRBJ1-6, the complete variable domain reads KAGVTQTPRYLIKTRGQQVTLSCSPISGHRSVSWYQQTPGQGLQFLFEYFSETQRNKGNFPGRFSGRQFSNSRSEMNVSTLELGDSALYLCASSLEERSSYNSPLHFGNGTRLTVT.

This sequence joins TRBV24-1 and TRBJ2-2, with D unresolved. The germline V gene has CDR1 KGHDR and CDR2 SFDVKD. The CDR3 is 14 amino acids. The V end lost 4 bases, the J end lost 2 bases, and 7 bases lay between the germline ends. The CDR3 loop reads CATSDRLNTGELFF. The CDR3 DNA follows: TGTGCCACCAGTGACCGTCTTAACACCGGGGAGCTGTTTTTT.

This clonotype turned up a few times. This rearrangement joins TRBV4-3 to TRBJ2-7; D not resolved. CDR1 and CDR2 from the germline V gene are LGHNA and YSLEER. V lost 0 bases and J 2 bases, leaving 11 bases between the germline ends. The CDR3 has 15 residues. CDR3 sequence (DNA): TGCGCCAGCAGCCAAGAGTTTTTAAATCCCTACGAGCAGTACTTC. This codes for CASSQEFLNPYEQYF.

This rearrangement joins TRBV6-2 or TRBV6-3 to TRBJ2-7, with D perhaps being TRBD1 or TRBD2 (5 bases each). The CDR3 loop spans 15 amino acids. Germline V CDR1 and CDR2: MNHEY, SVGEGT. V lost 7 bases and J lost 0, with 16 bases in between. CDR3 amino acids: CASKPAGTASYEQYF. DNA for the CDR3: TGTGCCAGCAAACCCGCCGGGACGGCCTCCTACGAGCAGTACTTC.

V is TRBV11-2 and J is TRBJ2-7; tentatively, D is TRBD2 (5 bases). The V end lost 3 bases, the J end lost 3 bases, and 12 bases lay between the germline ends. Germline V gene data show CDR1 as SGHAT and CDR2 as FQNNGV. The CDR3 consists of 14 residues. Here the CDR3 DNA reads TGTGCCAGCAGCTTTGAGGACTCCGTCTACGAGCAGTACTTC. This codes for CASSFEDSVYEQYF.

This chain links TRBV29-1 with TRBJ1-1; no reliable D call. The CDR3 extends over 11 amino acids. The germline gives CDR1 SQVTM, CDR2 ANQGSEA. The germline V and J ends were trimmed by 4 bases and 1 base, with 4 bases remaining between them. The DNA of the CDR3 is TGCAGCGTTGCTGCGAACACTGAAGCTTTCTTT. Amino acid sequence: CSVAANTEAFF.